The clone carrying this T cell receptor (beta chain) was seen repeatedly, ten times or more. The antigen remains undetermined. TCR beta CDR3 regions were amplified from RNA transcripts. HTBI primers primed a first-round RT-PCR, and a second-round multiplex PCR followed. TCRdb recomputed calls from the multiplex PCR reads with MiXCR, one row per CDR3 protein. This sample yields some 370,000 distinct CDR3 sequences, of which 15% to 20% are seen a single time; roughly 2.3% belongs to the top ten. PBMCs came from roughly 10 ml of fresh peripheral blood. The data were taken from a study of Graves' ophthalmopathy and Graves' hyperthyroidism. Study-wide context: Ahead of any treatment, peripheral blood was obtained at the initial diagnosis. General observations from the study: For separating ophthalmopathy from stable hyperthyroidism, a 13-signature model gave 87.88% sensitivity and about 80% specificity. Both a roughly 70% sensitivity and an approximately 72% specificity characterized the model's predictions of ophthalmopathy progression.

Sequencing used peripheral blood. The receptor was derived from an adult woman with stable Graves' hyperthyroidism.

Here the CDR3 DNA reads TGCGCCAGCAGCTCGGATGACAGGGCTCCCGAGACCCAGTACTTC. This codes for CASSSDDRAPETQYF. The chain combines TRBV5-1 with TRBJ2-5, with TRBD1 identical over 7 bases. V shed 3 bases and J 5 bases; nucleotides not matched to a gene: 10. Germline CDR1 reads SGHRS; CDR2 reads YFSETQ. There are 15 residues in the CDR3.